The entry below describes one T cell receptor (beta chain). Its antigen is unidentified. The sample is drawn from a study of cytomegalovirus exposure and HLA in healthy donors. On the study more broadly: Tens of millions of unique TCR sequences came from HLA-typed donors in an early release. Study-level points and caveats: Other equally common chains were less clonally expanded than HLA-associated TCR beta chains, a later analysis showed.

Germline V gene sequence: CDR1 MNHEY, CDR2 SMNVEV (reference sequence). The CDR3 totals 15 residues. With V trimmed by 5 bases and J by 7 bases, 10 bases remained unmatched. The PCR ran on 60 Vbeta and 13 Jbeta primers. Profiling relied on immunoSEQ multiplex PCR, and the TCRdb table lists in-frame clones only, not all of them. This table has about 160,000 clones, roughly four fifths appearing once. Sequenced: PBMCs. This TCR derives from a man aged 45 to 65 in good health and CMV-seropositive. The chain combines TRBV27 with TRBJ2-7, with TRBD2 matching 11 bases. Here the CDR3 DNA reads TGTGCCAGCAGTCGAGGGACTAGCGGACGGGGGGAGCAGTACTTC. This encodes CASSRGTSGRGEQYF.